These 10 T cell receptor beta chains were all obtained from the same sample, sequenced in a study of T cells in Graves' hyperthyroidism and ophthalmopathy. Amplification of TCR beta CDR3 regions was performed using RNA transcripts as template. The HTBI primer set drove a first-round RT-PCR of the TCR CDR3. TCRdb independently ran MiXCR on the multiplex PCR reads; one entry per CDR3 protein. The data show hundreds of thousands of distinct CDR3 sequences, 38% seen once. The sample consisted of blood. The receptor source for this set is a man between 18 and 35 years old with Graves' hyperthyroidism.

The chain links TRBV7-2 to TRBJ1-6; a possible D gene is TRBD1 (5 bases). Trimming cost V 2 bases and J 7 bases, with 21 bases left between them. Germline CDR1 reads SGHTA; CDR2 reads FQGNSA. This CDR3 region has 18 residues. CDR3 protein: CASSLSRGAPIGNSPLHF. The DNA of the CDR3 is TGTGCCAGCAGCTTATCCCGAGGGGCCCCTATAGGGAATTCACCCCTCCACTTT.

This clonotype came up many times. J is TRBJ1-1 and V is TRBV7-9, with D perhaps matching TRBD1 (5 bases). This CDR3 has 18 amino acids. Germline V gives CDR1 SEHNR, CDR2 FQNEAQ (reference sequence). Trimming stripped 1 base from V and 0 bases from J, with 18 bases between. The CDR3 nucleotides are TGTGCCAGCAGCTTAGAATGGGGGGTTCATATGGTGAACACTGAAGCTTTCTTT. Protein product: CASSLEWGVHMVNTEAFF. Drawing the rest from reference TRBV7-9 and TRBJ1-1, the complete variable domain is DTGVSQNPRHKITKRGQNVTFRCDPISEHNRLYWYRQTLGQGPEFLTYFQNEAQLEKSRLLSDRFSAERPKGSFSTLEIQRTEQGDSAMYLCASSLEWGVHMVNTEAFFGQGTRLTVV.

This clonotype has more than one count but fewer than ten. The CDR3 region has the DNA TGTGCCAGCAGCCCCTCCCCGTATAATTCACCCCTCCACTTT. This gives the protein CASSPSPYNSPLHF. The chain has TRBV9 and TRBJ1-6; no clear D gene. Germline V gene data show CDR1 as SGDLS and CDR2 as YYNGEE. The CDR3 has 14 residues. The germline V and J ends were trimmed by 4 bases and 4 bases, with 9 bases remaining between them. The full variable domain, with the rest looked up from reference TRBV9 and TRBJ1-6, is DSGVTQTPKHLITATGQRVTLRCSPRSGDLSVYWYQQSLDQGLQFLIQYYNGEERAKGNILERFSAQQFPDLHSELNLSSLELGDSALYFCASSPSPYNSPLHFGNGTRLTVT.

V gene TRBV2 combines with J gene TRBJ2-2, with 11 bases that match TRBD2. The CDR3 spans 16 residues. V was clipped by 4 bases and J by 2 bases; unmatched bases: 3. Germline CDR1 reads SNHLY; CDR2 reads FYNNEI. The CDR3 loop is CASSVGLADNTGELFF. The CDR3 nucleotides are TGTGCCAGCAGTGTGGGACTAGCGGACAACACCGGGGAGCTGTTTTTT.

The chain couples TRBV15 to TRBJ2-5; D tentatively reads TRBD1 or TRBD2 (5 bases each). The CDR3 consists of 15 residues. From germline, CDR1 is LNHNV and CDR2 YYDKDF (reference sequence). V was cut by 0 bases and J by 2 bases, with 10 bases left in between. CDR3 coding DNA: TGTGCCACCAGCAGAGAAACCGGGGCACAAGAGACCCAGTACTTC. Encoded protein: CATSRETGAQETQYF. Full variable domain (remainder filled in from reference TRBV15 and TRBJ2-5): DAMVIQNPRYQVTQFGKPVTLSCSQTLNHNVMYWYQQKSSQAPKLLFHYYDKDFNNEADTPDNFQSRRPNTSFCFLDIRSPGLGDTAMYLCATSRETGAQETQYFGPGTRLLVL.

The sample holds one count of this clonotype. V gene TRBV20-1 combines with J gene TRBJ2-5; 13 bases agree with TRBD2. The DNA end favors TRBJ2-7, so the J call may be wrong. CDR3 length: 18 amino acids. The germline gives CDR1 DFQATT, CDR2 SNEGSKA (reference sequence). The CDR3 DNA sequence: TGCAGTGCTAGAGATACTAGCGGGGGGGCCTCGTGGGGAGACGAGCAGTACTTC. This encodes CSARDTSGGASWGDEQYF.

The V gene is TRBV7-2, the J gene TRBJ2-7, with 7 positions matching TRBD2. CDR3 length: 15 residues. Germline CDR1 is SGHTA and CDR2 is FQGNSA. The ends lost 1 base at V and 3 bases at J; junction bases unmatched: 6. The CDR3 loop is CASSLEAGKGYEQYF. The CDR3 region has the DNA TGTGCCAGCAGCTTAGAAGCGGGGAAAGGCTACGAGCAGTACTTC.

Worth noting for this clonotype: Its ends do not fully match the called genes, so a read error is possible. The chain employs TRBV7-9 and TRBJ2-5, with unresolved D. This CDR3 has 16 amino acids. The germline V gene encodes CDR1 SEHNR and CDR2 FQNEAQ (reference sequence). CDR3 amino acids: CASRQHASEHQETQYF. Written as DNA, the CDR3 is TGCGCCAGCAGGCAACATGCGTCAGAGCACCAAGAGACCCAGTACTTC.

Ten or more counts support this clonotype. The rearrangement uses TRBV29-1 and TRBJ1-1, with D uncertain. The CDR3 runs 13 residues. Germline V gene lookup returns CDR1 SQVTM and CDR2 ANQGSEA. V lost 7 bases, J lost 7 bases, and 19 bases lay in between. DNA for the CDR3: TGCAGCGCCATAAACGGGATGATGGGTGAAGCTTTCTTT. Protein product: CSAINGMMGEAFF.

This sequence joins TRBV7-4 and TRBJ1-5; perhaps TRBD1 as D (5 bases). Germline V gene lookup returns CDR1 SGHVT and CDR2 SQSDAQ. There are 12 residues in the CDR3. Trimming stripped 6 bases from V and 7 bases from J, with 10 bases between. Here the CDR3 reads CASRGPGQPQHF. The CDR3 coding sequence is TGTGCCAGCAGGGGGCCGGGACAGCCCCAGCATTTT. Full variable domain (missing parts from reference TRBV7-4 and TRBJ1-5): GAGVSQSPRYKVAKRGRDVALRCDSISGHVTLYWYRQTLGQGSEVLTYSQSDAQRDKSGRPSGRFSAERPERSVSTLKIQRTEQGDSAVYLCASRGPGQPQHFGDGTRLSIL.